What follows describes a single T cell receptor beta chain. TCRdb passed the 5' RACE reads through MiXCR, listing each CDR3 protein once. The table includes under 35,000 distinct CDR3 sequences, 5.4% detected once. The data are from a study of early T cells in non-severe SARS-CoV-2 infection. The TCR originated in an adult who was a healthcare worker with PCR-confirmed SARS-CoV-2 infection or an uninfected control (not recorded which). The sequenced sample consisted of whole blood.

CDR3: CASSTGTGGNIQYF. Here the CDR3 DNA reads TGTGCCAGTAGTACCGGGACGGGCGGAAACATTCAGTACTTC. The chain has TRBV19 and TRBJ2-4; D may be TRBD1 or TRBD2 (5 bases each). Trimming took 4 bases from V and 6 from J, leaving 13 bases between them. In germline, CDR1 is LNHDA, CDR2 SQIVND (reference sequence). This CDR3 is built from 14 residues.